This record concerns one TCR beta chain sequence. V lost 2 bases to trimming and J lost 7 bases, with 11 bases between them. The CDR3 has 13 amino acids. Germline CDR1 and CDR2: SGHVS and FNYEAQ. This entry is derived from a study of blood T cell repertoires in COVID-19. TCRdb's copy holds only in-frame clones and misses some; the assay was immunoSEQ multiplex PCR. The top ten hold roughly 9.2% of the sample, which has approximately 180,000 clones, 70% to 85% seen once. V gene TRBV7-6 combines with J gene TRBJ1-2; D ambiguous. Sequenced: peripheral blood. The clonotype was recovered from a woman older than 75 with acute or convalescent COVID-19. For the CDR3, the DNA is TGTGCCAGCAGCTTAAATCCCGCAGGTGGCTACACCTTC. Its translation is CASSLNPAGGYTF.